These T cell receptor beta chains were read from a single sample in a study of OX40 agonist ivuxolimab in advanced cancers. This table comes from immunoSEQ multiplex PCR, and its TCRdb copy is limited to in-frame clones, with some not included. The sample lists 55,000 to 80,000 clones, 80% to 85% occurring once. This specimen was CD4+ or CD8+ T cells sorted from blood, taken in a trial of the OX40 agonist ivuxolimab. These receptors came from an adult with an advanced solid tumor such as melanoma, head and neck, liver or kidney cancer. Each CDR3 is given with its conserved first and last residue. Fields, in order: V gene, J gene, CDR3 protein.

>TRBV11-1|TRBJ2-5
CASTAGAQETQYF
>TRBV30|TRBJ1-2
CAWSVRGSYGYTF
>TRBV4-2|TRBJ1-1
CASSLSQGVQTEAFF
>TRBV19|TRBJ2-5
CASSGLAGYQETQYF
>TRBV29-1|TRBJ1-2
CSVPTGGTYGYTF
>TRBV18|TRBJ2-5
CASSLYSQETQYF
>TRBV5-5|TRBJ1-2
CASSLAGTGSWVYGYTF
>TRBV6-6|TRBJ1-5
CASSLQGVTNQPQHF
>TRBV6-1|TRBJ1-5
CASSVTGSGSNQPQHF
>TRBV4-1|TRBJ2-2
CASSQDGFANTGELFF
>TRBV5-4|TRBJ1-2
CASSLDRGHGYTF
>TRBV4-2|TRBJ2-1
CASSHAGQGAYNEQFF
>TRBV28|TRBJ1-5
CASTQPGDRFPYSNQPQHF
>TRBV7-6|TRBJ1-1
CASSFSMQVMNTEAFF
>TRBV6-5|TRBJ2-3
CASSSASTDTQYF
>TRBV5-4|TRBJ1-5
CASSSQGGQPQHF
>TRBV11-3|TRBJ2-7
CASSLEGVAYEQYF
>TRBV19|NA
CASSIPGTSGSYEQYF
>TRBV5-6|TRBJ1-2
CASSPGQGTWGYTF
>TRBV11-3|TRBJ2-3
CASSRRLKDTQYF
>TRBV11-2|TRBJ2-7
CASSSRLAGPYEQYF
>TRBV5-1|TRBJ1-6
CASSSGQGVGNNSPLHF
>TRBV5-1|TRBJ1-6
CASSLKGFDNSPLHF
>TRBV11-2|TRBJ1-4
CASSLDTGATNEKLFF
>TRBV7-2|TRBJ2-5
CASSLGHSGETQYF
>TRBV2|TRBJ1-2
CASSTGIYYYGYTF
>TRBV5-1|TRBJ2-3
CASIRAGGRTDTQYF
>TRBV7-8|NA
CASSFSTGTPYEQYF
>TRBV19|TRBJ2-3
CASRKGTSGWTDTQYF
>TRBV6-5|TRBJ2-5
CASSYRRAQQETQYF
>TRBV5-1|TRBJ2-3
CASSLPGQGLGDTQYF
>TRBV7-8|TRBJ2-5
CASSSGLAGVETQYF
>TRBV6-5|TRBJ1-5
CASSYNLWEPQHF